Below are 19 T cell receptor beta chains sequenced from a single sample in a study of OX40 agonist ivuxolimab in advanced cancers. Clones were read by immunoSEQ multiplex PCR, and TCRdb kept only the in-frame ones, dropping some. The sample records about 52,000 clones, over 85% being singletons. This material consisted of CD4+ or CD8+ T cells sorted from blood, taken in a trial of the OX40 agonist ivuxolimab. The receptors originated from an adult with an advanced solid tumor such as melanoma, head and neck, liver or kidney cancer.

The genes are TRBV7-2 and TRBJ2-1; D possibly matches TRBD1 or TRBD2 (5 bases each). CDR3 length equals 14 residues. Trimming removed 1 base at V and 6 bases at J, with 10 bases between. Germline lookup yields CDR1 SGHTA and CDR2 FQGNSA. Here the CDR3 reads CASSLGGPINEQFF. Written as DNA, the CDR3 is TGTGCCAGCAGCTTAGGGGGACCCATCAATGAGCAGTTCTTC.

This clone was detected only once. This chain links TRBV7-9 with TRBJ2-1; 14 bases align to TRBD2. The CDR3 is 15 residues long. Per germline, CDR1 SEHNR and CDR2 FQNEAQ (reference sequence). The junction had 4 bases not matched to a gene; V was cut back by 3 bases and J by 9 bases. CDR3 coding DNA: TGTGCCAGCAGCTTGGGACTAGCGGGAGTTCTTGAGCAGTTCTTC. Protein sequence: CASSLGLAGVLEQFF.

This rearrangement joins TRBV14 to TRBJ2-7; tentative D call: TRBD2 (5 bases). The germline gives CDR1 SGHDN, CDR2 FVKESK. The CDR3 runs to 14 residues. Trimming removed 5 bases at V and 0 bases at J, with 11 bases between. The CDR3 region has the DNA TGTGCCAGCAGCTACCGTGGGAGCTCCTACGAGCAGTACTTC. Encoded protein: CASSYRGSSYEQYF.

This clone is a singleton in its sample. CDR3 sequence: CASSEAATGAYEQYF. The CDR3 nucleotides are TGTGCCAGCAGTGAAGCCGCCACGGGGGCCTACGAGCAGTACTTC. The chain links TRBV6-1 to TRBJ2-7; TRBD2 might be the D (6 bases). V was trimmed by 0 bases and J by 2 bases, leaving 11 bases between them. The germline V gene has CDR1 MNHNS and CDR2 SASEGT. The CDR3 has 15 amino acids.

V gene TRBV15 combines with J gene TRBJ2-7; D unresolved. V lost 2 bases and J 1 base, leaving 6 bases between the germline ends. The CDR3 runs to 13 residues. CDR1 is LNHNV and CDR2 is YYDKDF in the germline V gene (reference sequence). The CDR3 DNA follows: TGTGCCACCAGCAGAAGGGATTCCTACGAGCAGTACTTC. Translating gives CATSRRDSYEQYF.

This rearrangement joins TRBV7-9 to TRBJ2-1; no firm D call. The CDR3 contains 16 residues. V lost 1 base to trimming and J lost 0 bases, with 10 bases between them. Germline-derived CDR1 and CDR2 are SEHNR and FQNEAQ (reference sequence). The CDR3 sequence is CASSLGSRSSYNEQFF. The DNA for the CDR3 is TGTGCCAGCAGCTTAGGTTCCCGAAGCTCCTACAATGAGCAGTTCTTC.

Note on this clone: This sample also contains other DNA sequences that code for the same CDR3. The chain employs TRBV15 and TRBJ2-7; D is undetermined. The CDR3 length is 13 residues. Germline V gene data show CDR1 as LNHNV and CDR2 as YYDKDF (reference sequence). The V gene lost 0 bases and the J gene lost 6 bases, with 9 bases spanning the gap. Here the CDR3 DNA reads TGTGCCACCAGCAGAGACAGAGGTGGCGAGCAGTACTTC. This sequence encodes CATSRDRGGEQYF.

This chain links TRBV6-5 with TRBJ2-3; no clear D gene. From germline, CDR1 is MNHEY and CDR2 SVGAGI. With 0 bases removed from V and 10 bases from J, the gap between germline ends came to 20 bases. The CDR3 extends over 16 amino acids. The CDR3 DNA reads as TGTGCCAGCAGTTACTCCATAGGTCGAGGCACTATGGCGCAGTATTTT. Its protein is CASSYSIGRGTMAQYF.

This chain uses TRBV28 with TRBJ2-5; 9 nucleotides align to TRBD2. The CDR3 sequence is 18 residues long. Germline V gene sequence: CDR1 MDHEN, CDR2 SYDVKM. V shed 1 base, J shed 2 bases, and the junction held 11 bases outside the gene matches. The DNA for the CDR3 is TGTGCCAGCAGTTTATTTAGGAATAGCGGGAGTGTACAAGAGACCCAGTACTTC. Amino acid sequence: CASSLFRNSGSVQETQYF. Filled out from reference TRBV28 and TRBJ2-5, the complete variable domain reads DVKVTQSSRYLVKRTGEKVFLECVQDMDHENMFWYRQDPGLGLRLIYFSYDVKMKEKGDIPEGYSVSREKKERFSLILESASTNQTSMYLCASSLFRNSGSVQETQYFGPGTRLLVL.

For the CDR3, the DNA is TGTGCCAGCAGCCCGGATGGCGGGAGGGGGGAGCTGTTTTTT. Protein: CASSPDGGRGELFF. V is TRBV5-4 and J is TRBJ2-2; 8 nucleotides agree with TRBD2. The germline CDR1 and CDR2 sequences are SGHNT and YYREEE (reference sequence). The ends lost 4 bases at V and 8 bases at J; junction bases unmatched: 7. The CDR3 is made up of 14 amino acids. The entire variable domain, with the rest obtained from reference TRBV5-4 and TRBJ2-2, is as follows: ETGVTQSPTHLIKTRGQQVTLRCSSQSGHNTVSWYQQALGQGPQFIFQYYREEENGRGNFPPRFSGLQFPNYSSELNVNALELDDSALYLCASSPDGGRGELFFGEGSRLTVL.

V gene TRBV5-1 combines with J gene TRBJ2-1, with 12 bases identical to TRBD2. V gave up 1 base and J gave up 3 bases; unmatched junction bases: 8. In germline, CDR1 is SGHRS, CDR2 YFSETQ. The CDR3 runs 18 residues. The CDR3 spells CASSLSSGRAAGYNEQFF. The CDR3 nucleotides read TGCGCCAGCAGCTTGTCTAGCGGGAGGGCCGCAGGCTACAATGAGCAGTTCTTC.

The gene calls are TRBV19 and TRBJ2-1; no firm D call. Per germline, CDR1 LNHDA and CDR2 SQIVND (reference sequence). Trimming removed 5 bases from V and 3 bases from J, with 11 bases in between. The CDR3 contains 14 residues. CDR3 sequence (DNA): TGTGCCAGTAGTCCTCAGCGATTCTACAATGAGCAGTTCTTC. It codes for CASSPQRFYNEQFF. Full variable domain (remainder filled in from reference TRBV19 and TRBJ2-1): DGGITQSPKYLFRKEGQNVTLSCEQNLNHDAMYWYRQDPGQGLRLIYYSQIVNDFQKGDIAEGYSVSREKKESFPLTVTSAQKNPTAFYLCASSPQRFYNEQFFGPGTRLTVL.

The chain couples TRBV4-1 to TRBJ2-1; TRBD1 agrees at 11 bases. Germline trimming cut 0 bases from V and 3 bases from J; bases unmatched to any gene: 4. The CDR3 runs 17 residues. Germline V gene sequence: CDR1 MGHRA, CDR2 YSYEKL. DNA of the CDR3: TGCGCCAGCAGCCAAGATGTGGACAGGGGGCTCTACAATGAGCAGTTCTTC. Protein product: CASSQDVDRGLYNEQFF.

The rearrangement links TRBV15 to TRBJ2-1; 8 bases are shared with TRBD2. Per germline, CDR1 LNHNV and CDR2 YYDKDF (reference sequence). V was pared by 0 bases and J by 3 bases, with 4 bases of the junction left unmatched. The CDR3 covers 16 residues. The CDR3: CATSRDGGLGYNEQFF. For the CDR3, the DNA is TGTGCCACCAGCAGAGATGGGGGACTAGGCTACAATGAGCAGTTCTTC.

A note on this clone: The same CDR3 can be traced to other DNA sequences in this sample. The CDR3, as DNA: TGCAGCGTGGTGCCCAGGGACCTGTCCTACGAGCAGTACTTC. Protein product: CSVVPRDLSYEQYF. The V and J genes are TRBV29-1 and TRBJ2-7; D possibly uses TRBD1 or TRBD2 (5 bases each). This CDR3 has 14 amino acids. Germline values: CDR1 SQVTM, CDR2 ANQGSEA. V was clipped by 6 bases and J by 1 base, with 16 bases between them.

The chain uses TRBV5-1 and TRBJ2-7, with 8 positions matching TRBD1. The V and J ends lost 4 bases and 4 bases, in that order; junction bases with no gene match: 7. Germline CDR1 reads SGHRS; CDR2 reads YFSETQ. The CDR3 has 14 amino acids. CDR3 in DNA: TGCGCCAGCAGCGAAGGACAGGGTTATTACGAGCAGTACTTC. Amino acid sequence: CASSEGQGYYEQYF.

This chain joins TRBV19 and TRBJ1-1; no clear D. Trimming removed 2 bases from V and 2 bases from J, with 12 bases in between. The V gene's germline CDR1 is LNHDA and CDR2 SQIVND (reference sequence). This CDR3 is 15 amino acids long. The CDR3 here is CASSITDSINTEAFF. CDR3 nucleotides: TGTGCCAGTAGTATAACCGATTCGATAAACACTGAAGCTTTCTTT.

V gene TRBV5-1 combines with J gene TRBJ2-6, with a possible D match to TRBD1 (7 bases). The CDR3 spans 18 residues. Trimming pared 0 bases from V and 2 bases from J, leaving 15 bases between. Germline V gives CDR1 SGHRS, CDR2 YFSETQ. The CDR3 is CASSLGTGGSTGANVLTF. CDR3 nucleotide sequence: TGCGCCAGCAGCTTGGGGACAGGAGGGTCCACTGGGGCCAACGTCCTGACTTTC.

The chain employs TRBV5-1 and TRBJ2-7; no reliable D call. This CDR3 has 13 amino acids. V shed 0 bases and J shed 3 bases, with 7 bases lying between them. Germline V lookup: CDR1 SGHRS, CDR2 YFSETQ. DNA of the CDR3: TGCGCCAGCAGCTTGGAGTTTAGCTACGAGCAGTACTTC. This encodes CASSLEFSYEQYF.